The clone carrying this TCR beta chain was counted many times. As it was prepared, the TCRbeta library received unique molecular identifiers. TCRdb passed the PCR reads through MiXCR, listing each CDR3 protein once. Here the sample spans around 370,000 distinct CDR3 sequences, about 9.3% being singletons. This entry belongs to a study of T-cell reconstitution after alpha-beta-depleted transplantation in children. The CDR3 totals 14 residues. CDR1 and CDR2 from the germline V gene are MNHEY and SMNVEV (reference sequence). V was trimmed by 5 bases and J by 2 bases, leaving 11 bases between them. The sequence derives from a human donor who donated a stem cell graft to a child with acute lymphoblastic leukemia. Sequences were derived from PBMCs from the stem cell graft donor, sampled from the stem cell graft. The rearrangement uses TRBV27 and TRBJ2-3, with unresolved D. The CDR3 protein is CASSQFRTTDTQYF. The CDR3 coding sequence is TGTGCCAGCAGTCAGTTTAGGACCACAGATACGCAGTATTTT.